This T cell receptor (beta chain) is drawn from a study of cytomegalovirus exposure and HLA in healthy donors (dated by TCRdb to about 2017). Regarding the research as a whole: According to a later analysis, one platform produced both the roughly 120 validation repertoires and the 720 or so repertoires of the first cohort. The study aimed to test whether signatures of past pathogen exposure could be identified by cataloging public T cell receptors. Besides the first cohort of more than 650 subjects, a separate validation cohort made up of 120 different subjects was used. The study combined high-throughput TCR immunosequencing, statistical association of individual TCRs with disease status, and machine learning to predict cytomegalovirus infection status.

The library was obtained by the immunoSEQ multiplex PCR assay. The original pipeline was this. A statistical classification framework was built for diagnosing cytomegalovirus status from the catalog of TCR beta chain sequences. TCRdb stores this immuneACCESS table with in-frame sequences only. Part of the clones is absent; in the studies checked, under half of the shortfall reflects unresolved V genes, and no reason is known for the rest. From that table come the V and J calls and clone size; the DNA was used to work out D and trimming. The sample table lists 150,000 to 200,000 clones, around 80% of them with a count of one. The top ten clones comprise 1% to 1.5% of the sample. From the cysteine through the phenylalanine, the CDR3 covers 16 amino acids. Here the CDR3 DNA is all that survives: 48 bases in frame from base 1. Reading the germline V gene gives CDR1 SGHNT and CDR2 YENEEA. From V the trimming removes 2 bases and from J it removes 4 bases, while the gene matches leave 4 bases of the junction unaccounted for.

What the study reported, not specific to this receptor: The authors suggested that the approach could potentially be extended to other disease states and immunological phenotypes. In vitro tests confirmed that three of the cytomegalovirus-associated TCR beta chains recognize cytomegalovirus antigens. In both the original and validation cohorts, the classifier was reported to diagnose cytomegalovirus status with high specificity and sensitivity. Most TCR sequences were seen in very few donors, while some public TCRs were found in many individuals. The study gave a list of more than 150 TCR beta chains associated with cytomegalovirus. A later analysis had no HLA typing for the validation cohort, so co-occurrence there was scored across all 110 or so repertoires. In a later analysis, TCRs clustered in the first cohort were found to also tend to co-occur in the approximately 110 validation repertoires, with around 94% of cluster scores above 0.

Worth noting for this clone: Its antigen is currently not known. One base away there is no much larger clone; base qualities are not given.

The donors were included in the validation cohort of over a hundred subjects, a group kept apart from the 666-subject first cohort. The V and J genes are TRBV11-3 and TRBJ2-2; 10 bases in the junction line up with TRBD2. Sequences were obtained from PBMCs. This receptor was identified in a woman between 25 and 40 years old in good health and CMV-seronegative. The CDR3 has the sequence CASSLRTSGGTGELFF. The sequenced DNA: TGTGCCAGCAGCTTACGGACTAGCGGTGGCACCGGGGAGCTGTTTTTT.